This T cell receptor (beta chain) was observed in a study of cytomegalovirus exposure and HLA in healthy donors. Overall study findings and caveats: In vitro, a few CMV-associated chains proved specific for CMV antigens.

Vbeta (60) and Jbeta (13) primers were used in the PCR. Sequencing was performed with immunoSEQ multiplex PCR; in TCRdb, only in-frame clones are kept and a portion is missing. The data show around 200,000 clones, roughly 80% seen once. Comments on this clone: Its antigen is still unknown. One end of the junction does not line up with germline, which may come from a read error.

The CDR3 totals 14 residues. The V gene's germline CDR1 is SGHTA and CDR2 FQGNSA. The source is a man in his forties or fifties in good health and CMV-seronegative. The source material was PBMCs. The chain is built from TRBV7-2 and TRBJ2-7; TRBD1 aligns across 8 bases. The CDR3 sequence is CASSSGTGQTLAQF. CDR3 in DNA: TGTGCCAGCAGCTCGGGGACAGGACAGACACTAGCTCAGTTC. Supplemented by reference TRBV7-2 and TRBJ2-7, the full variable domain reads GAGVSQSPSNKVTEKGKDVELRCDPISGHTALYWYRQSLGQGLEFLIYFQGNSAPDKSGLPSDRFSAERTGGSVSTLTIQRTQQEDSAVYLCASSSGTGQTLAQFGPGTRLTVT.